This TCR beta chain was observed in a study of T cells after yellow fever vaccination. The study, taken as a whole, reports: The study found a weaker secondary response that peaked faster, day 5 versus 15. In FACS-sorted repertoires, abundant clonotypes from the bulk population could appear as contaminants. Overall, a small share of clonotypes was seen in both CD4 and CD8 compartments. Subsequent to the booster, the majority of primary-vaccination clones reappeared (under 98% CD4, about 90% CD8).

This CDR3 region has 13 residues. The V gene lost 4 bases and the J gene lost 6 bases, with 15 bases spanning the gap. The germline gives CDR1 SQVTM, CDR2 ANQGSEA. Each CDR3 protein is one row after TCRdb ran MiXCR on the 5' RACE reads. The table lists about 130,000 distinct CDR3 sequences, 7.4% of them singletons. This clonotype was seen many times. Its antigen is currently unknown. The starting material was CD4+ T cells sorted from PBMCs, obtained 9 to 11 days after the first yellow fever vaccination. V usage is TRBV29-1 and J usage is TRBJ1-1; D call uncertain. The receptor was derived from a man younger than 30 who received the YFV17D yellow fever vaccine. In DNA form, the CDR3 reads TGCAGCGTTGGGCACAGACCCCTGGCTGAAGCTTTCTTT. Residues: CSVGHRPLAEAFF. Complete variable domain (other parts from reference TRBV29-1 and TRBJ1-1): SAVISQKPSRDICQRGTSLTIQCQVDSQVTMMFWYRQQPGQSLTLIATANQGSEATYESGFVIDKFPISRPNLTFSTLTVSNMSPEDSSIYLCSVGHRPLAEAFFGQGTRLTVV.